This T cell receptor (beta chain) was sequenced for a study of blood T cells in healthy people across ages. Study-level points and caveats: Possibly, changes in expanded clonotypes were confounded because donor CMV status was unknown.

Donors were systemically healthy Caucasian individuals from Russia aged about 6 to 90 years. Per sample, at least 5.5 micrograms of total RNA were extracted. In its sample, this clonotype was seen a few times. Its matching antigen is unknown. This may be a read error, as it is one base from a much larger clone. Alongside a J-beta primer mix, a sample-barcoded 5' primer served in a second PCR lasting about 7 to 11 cycles. MiXCR, applied by TCRdb to the 5' RACE reads, yields one record per CDR3 protein. The table records 550,000 to 800,000 distinct CDR3 sequences, 32% of them present only once. The TCR originated in a woman of 80 years or more in good health. Sequencing was done on a sample of blood.

The CDR3 loop reads CASRTSGSYNEQYF. Here the CDR3 DNA reads TGTGCCAGCAGGACTAGCGGCTCCTACAATGAGCAGTACTTC. The V gene is TRBV6-5, the J gene TRBJ2-1, with 9 bases that match TRBD2. The DNA end lines up better with TRBJ2-7; the J call may be wrong. Germline values: CDR1 MNHEY, CDR2 SVGAGI. The CDR3 sequence is 14 residues long.